Presented here are 32 T cell receptor beta chains from one specimen sequenced in a study of blood T cell repertoires in COVID-19. Sequencing used immunoSEQ multiplex PCR; TCRdb keeps in-frame clones, though not all of them. The sample includes tens of thousands of clones, 85% to 90% seen only once; the top ten take around 6.5%. Sample: peripheral blood. All receptors come from a human donor in a cohort sampled during active COVID-19.

This CDR3 reads CASSQEGRGAIYEQYF. The CDR3, as DNA: TGTGCCAGCAGCCAAGAAGGACGGGGGGCCATCTACGAGCAGTACTTC. This chain links TRBV3-1 (or the pseudogene TRBV3-2) with TRBJ2-7; TRBD2 might be the D (7 bases). The germline CDR1 and CDR2 sequences are LGHDT and YNNKEL (reference sequence). This CDR3 is built from 16 residues. Trimming cost V 0 bases and J 3 bases, with 15 bases left between them.

This sequence joins TRBV7-9 and TRBJ2-5, with unresolved D. This CDR3 is built from 15 residues. Trimming shortened V by 5 bases and J by 2 bases, and 15 bases separated the two germline ends. Looked up from germline, CDR1 is SEHNR and CDR2 is FQNEAQ (reference sequence). The CDR3 protein is CASSPGSFGQETQYF. The CDR3 nucleotides read TGTGCCAGCAGCCCTGGGTCCTTCGGGCAAGAGACCCAGTACTTC.

The chain joins TRBV10-3 to TRBJ1-2; 7 bases are a match to TRBD1. The V gene end was trimmed by 1 base and the J gene end by 5 bases; junction bases not matched to a gene: 10. CDR3 length: 16 amino acids. The germline V gene has CDR1 ENHRY and CDR2 SYGVKD. CDR3 region: CAISEFQGVAIYGYTF. CDR3 in DNA: TGTGCCATCAGTGAGTTTCAGGGGGTCGCGATATATGGCTACACCTTC.

This sequence joins TRBV7-8 and TRBJ2-7, with D tentatively TRBD1 (6 bases). The CDR3 contains 14 residues. The germline CDR1 and CDR2 sequences are SGHVS and FQNEAQ. V gave up 4 bases and J gave up 4 bases, with 14 bases separating them. The CDR3 nucleotides read TGTGCCAGCAGCTGGGTGGGACATGTGTACGAGCAGTACTTC. Its protein is CASSWVGHVYEQYF.

This clone was observed a few times. The J gene is TRBJ1-3, the V gene TRBV18; 8 bases agree with TRBD1. V lost 0 bases, J lost 8 bases, and 6 bases stayed unmatched. There are 15 residues in the CDR3. Germline V CDR1 and CDR2: KGHSH, LQKENI. CDR3: CASSPPGQGADTIYF. CDR3 nucleotides: TGTGCCAGCTCACCACCCGGACAGGGCGCGGACACCATATATTTT.

V and J are TRBV6-5 and TRBJ2-7; 10 bases are shared with TRBD1. The germline gives CDR1 MNHEY, CDR2 SVGAGI. J lost 5 bases, V lost 0 bases, and 4 bases had no gene match. The CDR3 spans 15 residues. CDR3 sequence (DNA): TGTGCCAGCAGTTACTCGACCGGACAGGGGGACGAGCAGTACTTC. It specifies CASSYSTGQGDEQYF.

This sequence joins TRBV9 and TRBJ1-2, with D possibly matching TRBD1 (5 bases). CDR3 length equals 16 residues. Germline V gene data show CDR1 as SGDLS and CDR2 as YYNGEE. Trimming left V 4 bases short and J 7 bases short, with 23 bases between. CDR3 sequence (DNA): TGTGCCAGCAGCACAAACGCGGGGCACAGGATGGGTGGCTACACCTTC. Its translation is CASSTNAGHRMGGYTF.

J is TRBJ1-1 and V is TRBV18; D may be TRBD1 (6 bases). V was clipped by 1 base and J by 2 bases, with 14 bases between them. The CDR3 extends over 16 amino acids. Germline CDR1 and CDR2: KGHSH and LQKENI. CDR3 loop: CASSPRGGELNTEAFF. CDR3 nucleotides: TGTGCCAGCTCACCACGAGGGGGGGAATTAAACACTGAAGCTTTCTTT.

The rearrangement links TRBV10-2 to TRBJ1-1; D unclear. This CDR3 is built from 16 residues. Trimming stripped 3 bases from V and 1 base from J, with 15 bases between. CDR1 and CDR2 (germline): WSHSY, SAAADI. CDR3 sequence (DNA): TGCGCCAGCAGTGAAGGTGAGCGGGGTGCGAACACTGAAGCTTTCTTT. Encoded protein: CASSEGERGANTEAFF.

The CDR3 protein is CASSLGAGFRSGYTF. The CDR3 region has the DNA TGTGCCAGCAGCTTAGGTGCAGGGTTCCGTTCTGGCTACACCTTC. V and J are TRBV7-2 and TRBJ1-2, with D tentatively TRBD1 (5 bases). The CDR3 has 15 amino acids. Looked up from germline, CDR1 is SGHTA and CDR2 is FQGNSA. The V end lost 1 base, the J end lost 7 bases, and 16 bases lay between the germline ends. Full variable domain (missing parts from reference TRBV7-2 and TRBJ1-2): GAGVSQSPSNKVTEKGKDVELRCDPISGHTALYWYRQSLGQGLEFLIYFQGNSAPDKSGLPSDRFSAERTGGSVSTLTIQRTQQEDSAVYLCASSLGAGFRSGYTFGSGTRLTVV.

The rearrangement links TRBV6-6 to TRBJ2-1, with TRBD2 identical over 10 bases. The CDR3 runs to 15 residues. V dropped 2 bases and J dropped 3; count of bases not matched to a gene: 1. Per the germline V gene, CDR1 is MNHNY and CDR2 is SVGAGI (reference sequence). CDR3 DNA sequence: TGTGCCAGCAGTTACCTAGCGGGGGACTACAATGAGCAGTTCTTC. This codes for CASSYLAGDYNEQFF.

This clone was counted between two and nine times. This chain links TRBV5-8 with TRBJ2-1, with a tentative D call TRBD1 (5 bases). The germline V gene encodes CDR1 SGHTS and CDR2 YDEGEE. The CDR3 totals 15 residues. Trimming removed 0 bases at V and 3 bases at J, with 10 bases between. The CDR3 DNA reads TGTGCCAGCAGCTTGGAGCAGGGTGTCTACAATGAGCAGTTCTTC. This gives the protein CASSLEQGVYNEQFF.

The rearrangement links TRBV6-5 to TRBJ2-7; tentative D call: TRBD1 (5 bases). Deletions cut 2 bases from V and 4 bases from J, with 12 bases between. This CDR3 is 14 amino acids long. From germline, CDR1 is MNHEY and CDR2 SVGAGI. CDR3 DNA: TGTGCCAGCAGTTACCGGCGACAGAAGTACGAGCAGTACTTC. Amino acids: CASSYRRQKYEQYF.

Comments on this clone: Other DNA sequences within the sample encode an identical CDR3. CDR3 in amino acids: CASSFSSSGSYEQYF. For the CDR3, the DNA is TGTGCCAGTAGTTTCTCTTCTAGCGGCTCCTACGAGCAGTACTTC. This chain links TRBV19 with TRBJ2-7; 7 bases map to TRBD2. The junction had 7 bases not matched to a gene; V was cut back by 5 bases and J by 0 bases. The CDR3 consists of 15 residues. Germline V CDR1 and CDR2: LNHDA, SQIVND (reference sequence).

The V gene is TRBV6-5, the J gene TRBJ1-2; D is possibly TRBD1 (6 bases). This CDR3 has 15 amino acids. Germline V gene lookup returns CDR1 MNHEY and CDR2 SVGAGI. The V end lost 6 bases, the J end lost 0 bases, and 14 bases lay between the germline ends. The CDR3 protein is CASRTGTQANYGYTF. In nucleotides, the CDR3 is TGTGCCAGCAGGACAGGAACCCAAGCTAACTATGGCTACACCTTC.

The chain combines TRBV27 with TRBJ2-1; 9 nucleotides align to TRBD1. The germline gives CDR1 MNHEY, CDR2 SMNVEV (reference sequence). This CDR3 spans 15 amino acids. The ends lost 7 bases at V and 8 bases at J; junction bases unmatched: 12. The CDR3 nucleotides are TGTGCCAGCAACCCGCTCGGGACAGGGTTATATGAGCAGTTCTTC. Protein: CASNPLGTGLYEQFF.

The chain joins TRBV6-5 to TRBJ2-7, with D perhaps matching TRBD1 (7 bases). Trimming took off 7 bases at V and 3 bases at J, with 16 bases between the two ends. Per the germline V gene, CDR1 is MNHEY and CDR2 is SVGAGI. This CDR3 is built from 14 residues. The CDR3 region has the DNA TGTGCCAGCATTGGAGGGACAGATGTCTACGAGCAGTACTTC. Translating gives CASIGGTDVYEQYF.

The chain combines TRBV7-2 with TRBJ2-2, with 9 bases fitting TRBD2. The junction had 6 bases not matched to a gene; V was cut back by 3 bases and J by 7 bases. Germline V gene lookup returns CDR1 SGHTA and CDR2 FQGNSA. The CDR3 loop spans 15 amino acids. The CDR3: CASSLAGGPGGELFF. The CDR3 DNA is TGTGCCAGCAGCTTGGCGGGAGGGCCGGGCGGGGAGCTGTTTTTT.

The rearrangement joins TRBV3-1 (or the pseudogene TRBV3-2) to TRBJ2-5, with TRBD2 matching 11 bases. This CDR3 has 16 amino acids. Looked up from germline, CDR1 is LGHDT and CDR2 is YNNKEL (reference sequence). The junction had 8 bases not matched to a gene; V was cut back by 3 bases and J by 5 bases. This CDR3 reads CASSHYLAGGVETQYF. CDR3 in DNA: TGTGCCAGCAGCCACTACCTAGCGGGGGGCGTGGAGACCCAGTACTTC.

The chain couples TRBV4-2 to TRBJ1-5, with unresolved D. V lost 1 base and J 3 bases, leaving 7 bases between the germline ends. Germline CDR1 reads LGHNA; CDR2 reads YNFKEQ. CDR3 size: 14 residues. CDR3: CASSQVADNQPQHF. The CDR3 DNA follows: TGTGCCAGCAGCCAAGTCGCGGACAATCAGCCCCAGCATTTT.

V usage is TRBV12-5 and J usage is TRBJ2-2, with TRBD2 matching 8 bases. The CDR3 is made up of 14 amino acids. The trim removed 2 bases at V and 7 bases at J, leaving 3 bases unmatched. From germline, CDR1 is LGHNT and CDR2 FRNRAP. The CDR3 DNA reads TGTGCTAGTGGTTTGTGGACTAGCCACGGGGAGCTGTTTTTT. Amino acid sequence: CASGLWTSHGELFF.

The V call is TRBV28, the J call TRBJ2-4; TRBD1 might be the D (6 bases). This CDR3 spans 18 amino acids. CDR1 is MDHEN, CDR2 SYDVKM, per germline. With 8 bases removed from V and 0 bases from J, the gap between germline ends came to 23 bases. CDR3 bases: TGTGCCAGCGGACCAACAGGGCTCGACAGCCTAGCCAAAAACATTCAGTACTTC. It codes for CASGPTGLDSLAKNIQYF.

This rearrangement joins TRBV10-3 to TRBJ1-1, with 7 bases lining up with TRBD1. Unmatched junction bases numbered 7, after V lost 6 bases and J lost 0 bases. There are 15 residues in the CDR3. Germline lookup yields CDR1 ENHRY and CDR2 SYGVKD. CDR3 in DNA: TGTGCCATCAGGTCGGCAGGGGGAATGAACACTGAAGCTTTCTTT. Protein: CAIRSAGGMNTEAFF.

The chain joins TRBV19 to TRBJ2-7; no clear D. This CDR3 has 13 residues. CDR1 and CDR2 (germline): LNHDA, SQIVND (reference sequence). The ends were cut back, 1 base at V and 3 bases at J, with 7 bases in the middle. The CDR3 nucleotides read TGTGCCAGTAGTATAGGGTCCGGCTACGAGCAGTACTTC. Its translation: CASSIGSGYEQYF. Full variable domain (remainder filled in from reference TRBV19 and TRBJ2-7): DGGITQSPKYLFRKEGQNVTLSCEQNLNHDAMYWYRQDPGQGLRLIYYSQIVNDFQKGDIAEGYSVSREKKESFPLTVTSAQKNPTAFYLCASSIGSGYEQYFGPGTRLTVT.

The chain links TRBV11-3 to TRBJ2-3; tentatively, D is TRBD2 (5 bases). V dropped 5 bases and J dropped 2 bases, with 8 bases sitting between them. Per the germline V gene, CDR1 is SGHNT and CDR2 is YENEEA. The CDR3 contains 13 residues. This CDR3 is CASSPGSTDTQYF. DNA for the CDR3: TGTGCCAGCAGCCCGGGGTCCACAGATACGCAGTATTTT.

This clone was observed a single time. This sequence joins TRBV28 and TRBJ1-5; TRBD1 matches at 9 bases. The germline CDR1 and CDR2 sequences are MDHEN and SYDVKM. V was clipped by 1 base and J by 8 bases; unmatched bases: 9. The CDR3 spans 16 residues. The CDR3 loop reads CASSLFGTGTIEPQHF. As DNA, the CDR3 is TGTGCCAGCAGTTTATTCGGGACAGGGACTATAGAGCCCCAGCATTTT.

This clone has just a few counts. The chain employs TRBV4-1 and TRBJ2-2, with 8 bases fitting TRBD2. CDR3 length: 17 amino acids. The V segment lost 4 bases and the J segment 5 bases; nucleotides outside the gene matches: 12. Germline V gene sequence: CDR1 MGHRA, CDR2 YSYEKL. The CDR3 region has the DNA TGCGCCAGCAGCCCAAGAACAGCGGGAGTGTGGACCGGGGAGCTGTTTTTT. Encoded protein: CASSPRTAGVWTGELFF.

This clone was counted only a few times. The rearrangement links TRBV5-1 to TRBJ2-4; TRBD2 is a possible D gene (6 bases). Trimming removed 3 bases from V and 15 bases from J, with 19 bases in between. Germline CDR1 SGHRS, CDR2 YFSETQ. CDR3 size: 13 residues. CDR3 region: CASSSRDSQRVYF. The DNA for the CDR3 is TGCGCCAGCAGCTCACGGGACTCCCAACGTGTGTACTTC.

The chain carries TRBV11-2 and TRBJ2-5; D gene unclear. The CDR3 is 11 amino acids. Germline V CDR1 and CDR2: SGHAT, FQNNGV. Trimming cost V 3 bases and J 5 bases, with 4 bases left between them. CDR3 nucleotide sequence: TGTGCCAGCAGCTTTCGGGAGACCCAGTACTTC. Residues: CASSFRETQYF.

This clone appeared once. V gene TRBV6-5 combines with J gene TRBJ2-5; 7 bases match TRBD2. There are 12 residues in the CDR3. The V and J ends lost 6 bases and 9 bases, in that order; junction bases with no gene match: 7. The germline V gene encodes CDR1 MNHEY and CDR2 SVGAGI. The CDR3 DNA follows: TGTGCCAGCAGACTAGGACTAGTAGCCCAGTACTTC. Translated, it gives CASRLGLVAQYF.

Written as DNA, the CDR3 is TGTGCCATCAGTGATAATCCAGAATACGAGCAGTACTTC. As protein: CAISDNPEYEQYF. The chain has TRBV10-3 and TRBJ2-7, with D unclear. Germline CDR1 and CDR2: ENHRY and SYGVKD. V was shortened by 3 bases and J by 4 bases, with 10 bases between the two germline ends. The CDR3 sequence is 13 residues long.

This clone is labeled medium-sized (0.01 to 0.1%). The V call is TRBV4-3, the J call TRBJ2-7; 11 bases fit TRBD2. The V gene's germline CDR1 is LGHNA and CDR2 YSLEER. After removal of 3 bases from V and 7 bases from J, the junction contained 8 bases not matched to a gene. The CDR3 has 15 residues. This CDR3 reads CASSHTLAGVSEQYF. CDR3 bases: TGCGCCAGCAGCCATACACTAGCGGGAGTGAGTGAGCAGTACTTC.